These 10 T cell receptor beta chains originate from one sample sequenced in a study of blood T cell repertoires in COVID-19. Produced via immunoSEQ multiplex PCR; TCRdb's table is partial and in-frame only. Among some 29,000 clones listed, 80% to 90% were seen once. Material for sequencing was peripheral blood. The receptor set was obtained from a woman older than 75 with COVID-19, enrolled during active disease.

The chain couples TRBV7-3 to TRBJ2-5; 8 nucleotides match TRBD2. The CDR3 runs 12 residues. With V trimmed by 5 bases and J by 9 bases, 5 bases remained unmatched. Looked up from germline, CDR1 is SGHTA and CDR2 is FQGTGA. CDR3 nucleotide sequence: TGTGCCAGCAGCCCCGGGGGGGAGGCCCAGTACTTC. This sequence encodes CASSPGGEAQYF.

This CDR3 is CASSDRTGGRSTEAFF. CDR3 in DNA: TGCGCCAGCAGCGATCGGACAGGGGGGAGGAGTACTGAAGCTTTCTTT. The J gene is TRBJ1-1, the V gene TRBV5-1; 10 bases fit TRBD1. Germline V gene lookup returns CDR1 SGHRS and CDR2 YFSETQ. V trimming: 4 bases; J trimming: 5 bases; junction bases outside the gene matches: 11. The CDR3 length is 16 residues.

This chain connects TRBV5-1 to TRBJ2-3, with TRBD2 as a possible D gene (6 bases). The CDR3 is 15 residues long. Germline CDR1 and CDR2: SGHRS and YFSETQ. V was cut by 7 bases and J by 2 bases, with 17 bases left in between. The CDR3 is CASGLTTAYTDTQYF. CDR3 in DNA: TGCGCCAGCGGACTAACGACAGCCTACACAGATACGCAGTATTTT.

The chain carries TRBV6-4 and TRBJ2-1, with TRBD2 identical over 9 bases. This CDR3 region has 15 residues. The germline V gene encodes CDR1 MRHNA and CDR2 SNTAGT. After removal of 6 bases from V and 4 bases from J, the junction contained 7 bases not matched to a gene. The CDR3 loop reads CASSEVAGVYNEQFF. In DNA form, the CDR3 reads TGTGCCAGCAGCGAAGTAGCGGGGGTATACAATGAGCAGTTCTTC.

This clone was picked up a small number of times. The rearrangement joins TRBV29-1 to TRBJ1-1; 7 bases are shared with TRBD1. Germline V gene data show CDR1 as SQVTM and CDR2 as ANQGSEA. The CDR3 has 13 amino acids. The ends lost 4 bases at V and 4 bases at J; junction bases unmatched: 6. CDR3 DNA sequence: TGCAGCGTTGTCCTAGGGGGCATCACTGAAGCTTTCTTT. This codes for CSVVLGGITEAFF.

The chain is built from TRBV18 and TRBJ2-2; the match to TRBD2 covers 7 bases. Germline values: CDR1 KGHSH, CDR2 LQKENI. Trimming cost V 4 bases and J 6 bases; bases outside gene matches: 20. The CDR3 extends over 19 amino acids. The CDR3 DNA reads as TGTGCCAGCTCACGATATAACTCGGGACTACAAGGTGTCCCCGGGGAGCTGTTTTTT. Protein sequence: CASSRYNSGLQGVPGELFF.

The chain is built from TRBV9 and TRBJ2-1; 7 nucleotides line up with TRBD2. Germline V lookup: CDR1 SGDLS, CDR2 YYNGEE. Trimming removed 1 base from V and 0 bases from J; junction bases left unmatched: 4. This CDR3 comprises 16 residues. The CDR3 bases are TGTGCCAGCAGCGTAACAGCGGGGCACTCCTACAATGAGCAGTTCTTC. This translates into CASSVTAGHSYNEQFF.

The chain recombines TRBV6-5 with TRBJ2-4; 8 bases agree with TRBD1. V dropped 4 bases and J dropped 0; count of bases not matched to a gene: 2. CDR1 MNHEY and CDR2 SVGAGI come from the germline V gene. The CDR3 spans 15 residues. The chain's CDR3 is CASSSGGKAKNIQYF. CDR3 in DNA: TGTGCCAGCAGTTCAGGGGGCAAAGCCAAAAACATTCAGTACTTC.

The chain links TRBV6-5 to TRBJ1-3; no clear D. Germline V gives CDR1 MNHEY, CDR2 SVGAGI. V was trimmed by 8 bases and J by 4 bases, leaving 15 bases between them. CDR3 length: 14 amino acids. The CDR3 DNA follows: TGTGCCAGCTCCAGAGGGAATAGGGGAAACACCATATATTTT. Translating gives CASSRGNRGNTIYF.

The genes are TRBV7-9 and TRBJ1-4, with 8 bases matching TRBD1. This CDR3 is 16 amino acids long. The V gene's germline CDR1 is SEHNR and CDR2 FQNEAQ (reference sequence). After removal of 5 bases from V and 5 bases from J, the junction contained 10 bases not matched to a gene. CDR3 sequence (DNA): TGTGCCAGCAGCCGATACCTGGACAGGGTGAATGAAAAACTGTTTTTT. Protein sequence: CASSRYLDRVNEKLFF.